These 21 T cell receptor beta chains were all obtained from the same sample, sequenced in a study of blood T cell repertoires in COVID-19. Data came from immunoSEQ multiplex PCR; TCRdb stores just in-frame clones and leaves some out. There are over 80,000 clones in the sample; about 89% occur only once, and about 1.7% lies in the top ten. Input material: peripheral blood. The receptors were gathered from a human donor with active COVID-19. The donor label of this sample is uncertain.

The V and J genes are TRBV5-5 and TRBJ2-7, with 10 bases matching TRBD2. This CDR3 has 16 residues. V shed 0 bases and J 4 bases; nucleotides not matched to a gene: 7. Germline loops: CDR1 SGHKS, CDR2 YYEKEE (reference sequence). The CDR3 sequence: CASSLVRLAGAYEQYF. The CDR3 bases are TGTGCCAGCAGCTTGGTTCGCCTAGCGGGGGCTTACGAGCAGTACTTC. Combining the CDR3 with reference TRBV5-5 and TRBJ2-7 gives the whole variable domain DAGVTQSPTHLIKTRGQQVTLRCSPISGHKSVSWYQQVLGQGPQFIFQYYEKEERGRGNFPDRFSARQFPNYSSELNVNALLLGDSALYLCASSLVRLAGAYEQYFGPGTRLTVT.

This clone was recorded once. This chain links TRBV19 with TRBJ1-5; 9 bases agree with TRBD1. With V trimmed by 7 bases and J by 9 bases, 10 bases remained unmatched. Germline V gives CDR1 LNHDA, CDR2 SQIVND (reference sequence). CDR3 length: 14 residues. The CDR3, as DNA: TGTGCCAGTACCACTAGGGACAGGGATCTGCCCCAGCATTTT. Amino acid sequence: CASTTRDRDLPQHF.

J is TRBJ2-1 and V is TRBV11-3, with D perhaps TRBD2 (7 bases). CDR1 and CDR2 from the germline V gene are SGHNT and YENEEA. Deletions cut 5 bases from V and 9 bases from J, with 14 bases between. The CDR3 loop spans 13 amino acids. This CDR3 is CASSRGGISEQFF. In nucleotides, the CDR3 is TGTGCCAGCAGCAGGGGGGGGATTTCTGAGCAGTTCTTC.

CDR3 region: CASSSAPGLASYEQYF. DNA for the CDR3: TGCGCCAGCAGCTCAGCTCCCGGACTAGCGTCCTACGAGCAGTACTTC. The chain joins TRBV5-1 to TRBJ2-7; TRBD2 matches at 9 bases. The junction had 8 bases not matched to a gene; V was cut back by 3 bases and J by 1 base. The CDR3 sequence is 16 residues long. Germline V CDR1 and CDR2: SGHRS, YFSETQ.

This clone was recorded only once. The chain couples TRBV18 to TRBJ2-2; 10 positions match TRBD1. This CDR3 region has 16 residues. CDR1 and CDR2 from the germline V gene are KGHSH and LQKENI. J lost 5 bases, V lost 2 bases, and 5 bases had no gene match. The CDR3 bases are TGTGCCAGCTCACCATTTGGGACAGGGGAGACCGGGGAGCTGTTTTTT. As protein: CASSPFGTGETGELFF.

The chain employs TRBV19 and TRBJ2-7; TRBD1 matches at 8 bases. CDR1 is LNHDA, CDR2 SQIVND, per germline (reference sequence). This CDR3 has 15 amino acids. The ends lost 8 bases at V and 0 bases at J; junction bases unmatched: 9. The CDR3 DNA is TGTGCCAGTCAACTCCGACAGGGGCCCTCCTACGAGCAGTACTTC. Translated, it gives CASQLRQGPSYEQYF.

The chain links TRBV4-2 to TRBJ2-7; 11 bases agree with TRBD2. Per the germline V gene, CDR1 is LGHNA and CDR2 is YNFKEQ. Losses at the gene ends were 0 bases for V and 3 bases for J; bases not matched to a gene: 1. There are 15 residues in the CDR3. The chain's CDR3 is CASSQDLAGGYEQYF. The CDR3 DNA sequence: TGTGCCAGCAGCCAAGATCTAGCGGGGGGCTACGAGCAGTACTTC.

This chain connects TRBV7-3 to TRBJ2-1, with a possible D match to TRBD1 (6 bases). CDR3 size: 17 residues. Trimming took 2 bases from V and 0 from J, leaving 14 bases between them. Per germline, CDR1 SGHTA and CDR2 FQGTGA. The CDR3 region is CASSLAAGAVSYNEQFF. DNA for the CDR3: TGTGCCAGCAGCTTAGCAGCAGGGGCCGTCTCCTACAATGAGCAGTTCTTC.

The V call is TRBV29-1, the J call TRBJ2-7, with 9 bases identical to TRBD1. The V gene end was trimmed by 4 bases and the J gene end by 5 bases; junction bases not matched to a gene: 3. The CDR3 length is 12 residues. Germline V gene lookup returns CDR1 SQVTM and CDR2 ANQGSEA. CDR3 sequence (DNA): TGCAGCGTTGTACAGGGGGCCGACGAGCAGTACTTC. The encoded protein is CSVVQGADEQYF.

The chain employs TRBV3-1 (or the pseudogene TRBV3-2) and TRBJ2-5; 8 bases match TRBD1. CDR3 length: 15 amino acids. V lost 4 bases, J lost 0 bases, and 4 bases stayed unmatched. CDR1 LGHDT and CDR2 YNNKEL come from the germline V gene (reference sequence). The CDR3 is CASSPQGVYQETQYF. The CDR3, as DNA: TGTGCCAGCAGCCCACAGGGGGTGTACCAAGAGACCCAGTACTTC.

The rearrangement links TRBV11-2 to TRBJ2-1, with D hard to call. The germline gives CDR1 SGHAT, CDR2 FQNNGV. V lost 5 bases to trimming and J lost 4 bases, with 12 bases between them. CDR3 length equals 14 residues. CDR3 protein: CASSALTVYNEQFF. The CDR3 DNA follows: TGTGCCAGCAGCGCCCTAACAGTTTACAATGAGCAGTTCTTC.

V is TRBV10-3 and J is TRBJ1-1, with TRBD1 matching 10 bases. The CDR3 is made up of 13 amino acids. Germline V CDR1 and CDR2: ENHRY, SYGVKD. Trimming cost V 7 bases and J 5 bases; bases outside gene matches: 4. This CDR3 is CAIKPGQGTEAFF. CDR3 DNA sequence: TGTGCCATCAAACCGGGACAGGGGACTGAAGCTTTCTTT.

The CDR3, as DNA: TGTGCCAGCAGTCCGCGACTTTCAGGGTTGACTGAAGCTTTCTTT. This sequence encodes CASSPRLSGLTEAFF. This chain joins TRBV28 and TRBJ1-1, with D possibly TRBD1 on 5 matching bases. There are 15 residues in the CDR3. Germline V gene data show CDR1 as MDHEN and CDR2 as SYDVKM. Trimming stripped 5 bases from V and 5 bases from J, with 18 bases between.

The chain's CDR3 is CASSVVSGGGPTGELFF. The DNA for the CDR3 is TGTGCCAGCAGCGTAGTATCTGGCGGGGGGCCCACCGGGGAGCTGTTTTTT. The gene calls are TRBV9 and TRBJ2-2, with 8 nucleotides matching TRBD2. CDR3 length equals 17 residues. Germline trimming cut 0 bases from V and 4 bases from J; bases unmatched to any gene: 8. CDR1 and CDR2 (germline): SGDLS, YYNGEE.

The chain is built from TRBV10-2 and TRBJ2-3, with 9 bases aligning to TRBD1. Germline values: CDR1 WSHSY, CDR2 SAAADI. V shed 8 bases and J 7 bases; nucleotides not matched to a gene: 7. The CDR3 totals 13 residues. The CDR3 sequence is CASATGGAYTQYF. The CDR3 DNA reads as TGCGCCAGCGCCACAGGGGGCGCATATACGCAGTATTTT.

This CDR3 reads CATTDSGRGDNEQFF. Written as DNA, the CDR3 is TGTGCCACCACCGACTCAGGGAGGGGTGACAATGAGCAGTTCTTC. This rearrangement joins TRBV24-1 to TRBJ2-1; 7 positions agree with TRBD2. With V trimmed by 8 bases and J by 5 bases, 11 bases remained unmatched. This CDR3 comprises 15 residues. Germline CDR1 KGHDR, CDR2 SFDVKD.

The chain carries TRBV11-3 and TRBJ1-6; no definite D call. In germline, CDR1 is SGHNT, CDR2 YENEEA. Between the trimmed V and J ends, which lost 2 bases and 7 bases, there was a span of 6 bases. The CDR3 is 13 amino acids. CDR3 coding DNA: TGTGCCAGCAGCTTAACACAGAATTCACCCCTCCACTTT. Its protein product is CASSLTQNSPLHF.

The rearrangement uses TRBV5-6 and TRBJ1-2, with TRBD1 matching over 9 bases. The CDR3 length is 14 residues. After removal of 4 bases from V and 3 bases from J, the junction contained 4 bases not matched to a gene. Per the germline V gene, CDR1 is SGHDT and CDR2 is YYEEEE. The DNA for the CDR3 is TGTGCCAGCAGCACCCGGACAGGGGACTATGGCTACACCTTC. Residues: CASSTRTGDYGYTF.

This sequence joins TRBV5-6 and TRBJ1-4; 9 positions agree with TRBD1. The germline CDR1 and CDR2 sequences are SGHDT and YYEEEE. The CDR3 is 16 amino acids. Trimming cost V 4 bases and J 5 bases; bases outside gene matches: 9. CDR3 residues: CASSAATGGVNEKLFF. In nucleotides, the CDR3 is TGTGCCAGCAGCGCAGCTACAGGGGGCGTGAATGAAAAACTGTTTTTT.

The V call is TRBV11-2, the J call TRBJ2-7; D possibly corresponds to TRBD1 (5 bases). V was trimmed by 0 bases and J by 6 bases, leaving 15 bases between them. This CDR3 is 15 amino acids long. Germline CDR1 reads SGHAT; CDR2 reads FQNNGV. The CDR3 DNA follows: TGTGCCAGCAGCTTAGAGGGGCCTTCTCACCTCGAGCAGTACTTC. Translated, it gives CASSLEGPSHLEQYF. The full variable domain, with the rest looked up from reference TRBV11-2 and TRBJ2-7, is EAGVAQSPRYKIIEKRQSVAFWCNPISGHATLYWYQQILGQGPKLLIQFQNNGVVDDSQLPKDRFSAERLKGVDSTLKIQPAKLEDSAVYLCASSLEGPSHLEQYFGPGTRLTVT.

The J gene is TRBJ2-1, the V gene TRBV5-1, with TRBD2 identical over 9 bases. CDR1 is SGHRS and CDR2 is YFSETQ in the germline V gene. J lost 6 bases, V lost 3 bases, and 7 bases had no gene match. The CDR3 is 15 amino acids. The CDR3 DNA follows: TGCGCCAGCAGCTGGGCGGGGGGGCGGCGCAATGAGCAGTTCTTC. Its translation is CASSWAGGRRNEQFF.